These 17 T cell receptor beta chains came from one sample sequenced in a study of T cell responses to AZD1222 COVID-19 vaccine listed by TCRdb under 2021. The time point label of this sample denotes: about 28 days (+/-7) after the second vaccine dose. The library was prepared using the immunoSEQ multiplex PCR assay. In its TCRdb copy, this immuneACCESS table keeps in-frame sequences only and misses some clones. Where compared with another copy, unresolved V genes explain less than half of these, and the others have no known cause. For this sample the table gives some 200,000 clones, of which approximately 90% were detected only once. Roughly 25% of the sample goes to the ten largest clones. The material sequenced was peripheral blood, taken 28 days after the second AZD1222 dose. Receptor source: an adult who received the AZD1222 COVID-19 vaccine.

The chain has TRBV19 and TRBJ2-7; 10 nucleotides line up with TRBD1. Per germline, CDR1 LNHDA and CDR2 SQIVND (reference sequence). The V and J ends lost 6 bases and 6 bases, in that order; junction bases with no gene match: 17. The CDR3 sequence is 17 residues long. The CDR3 here is CASSHRDRGRGLSEQYF. The CDR3 nucleotides read TGTGCCAGTAGCCACCGGGACAGGGGTCGGGGTTTATCCGAGCAGTACTTC.

Of note for this clone: One junction end disagrees with the germline gene, perhaps due to a read error. V usage is TRBV11-1 and J usage is TRBJ2-1; TRBD1 matches at 8 bases. Germline V lookup: CDR1 SGHAT, CDR2 FQDESV (reference sequence). The CDR3 spans 13 residues. The CDR3 nucleotides are TGTGCCAGCAGCTACACCGACAGGGGACAGTCGGTCTTC. Translating gives CASSYTDRGQSVF. Variable domain in full (rest from reference TRBV11-1 and TRBJ2-1): EAEVAQSPRYKITEKSQAVAFWCDPISGHATLYWYRQILGQGPELLVQFQDESVVDDSQLPKDRFSAERLKGVDSTLKIQPAELGDSAMYLCASSYTDRGQSVFGPGTRLTVL.

Worth noting for this clone: One end of the junction fails to match germline, which may point to a read error. The J gene is TRBJ2-5, the V gene TRBV7-2; perhaps TRBD2 as D (5 bases). The V gene's germline CDR1 is SGHTA and CDR2 FQGNSA. There are 11 residues in the CDR3. The CDR3 sequence is CASSLGAGQDF. The CDR3 DNA reads TGTGCCAGCAGCTTAGGGGCGGGCCAGGACTTC.

The rearrangement links TRBV5-1 to TRBJ2-7; the match to TRBD1 covers 10 bases. V was clipped by 4 bases and J by 3 bases; unmatched bases: 13. This CDR3 has 17 residues. CDR1 and CDR2 from the germline V gene are SGHRS and YFSETQ. CDR3 amino acids: CASSVQPGTGAFYEQYF. Here the CDR3 DNA reads TGCGCCAGCAGCGTACAACCCGGGACAGGGGCCTTCTACGAGCAGTACTTC.

This clone was detected only a few times. The chain has TRBV10-3 and TRBJ2-2, with 7 bases matching TRBD2. CDR1 and CDR2 from the germline V gene are ENHRY and SYGVKD. V dropped 8 bases and J dropped 5; count of bases not matched to a gene: 8. The CDR3 is 14 amino acids. CDR3 nucleotides: TGTGCCATCGCGGGCGGGAGACAAACCGGGGAGCTGTTTTTT. This sequence encodes CAIAGGRQTGELFF.

The chain links TRBV5-1 to TRBJ2-7; D might be TRBD2 (6 bases). Trimming removed 4 bases from V and 0 bases from J, with 17 bases in between. The germline V gene has CDR1 SGHRS and CDR2 YFSETQ. The CDR3 is made up of 16 amino acids. For the CDR3, the DNA is TGCGCCAGCAGCCCCGTTCGCAGCGGGCTCTCCTACGAGCAGTACTTC. This encodes CASSPVRSGLSYEQYF.

This chain links TRBV27 with TRBJ1-5; 7 bases match TRBD1. The CDR3 spans 14 residues. With 6 bases clipped from V and 7 bases from J, the junction kept 9 bases outside the gene matches. Germline lookup yields CDR1 MNHEY and CDR2 SMNVEV (reference sequence). The CDR3 DNA reads as TGTGCCAGCAGAATACAGGGGACGAGGCAGCCCCAGCATTTT. Translated, it gives CASRIQGTRQPQHF.

The count of this clone is one. V usage is TRBV9 and J usage is TRBJ2-7, with D possibly being TRBD1 (6 bases). Germline V gene sequence: CDR1 SGDLS, CDR2 YYNGEE. This CDR3 contains 14 residues. Deletions cut 3 bases from V and 2 bases from J, with 12 bases between. The CDR3 is CASSATGRTYEQYF. The CDR3 DNA reads as TGTGCCAGCAGCGCGACAGGCCGAACCTACGAGCAGTACTTC.

This clone was seen only once. The genes are TRBV3-1 (or the pseudogene TRBV3-2) and TRBJ1-3; no definite D call. CDR3 size: 16 residues. V lost 0 bases to trimming and J lost 0 bases, with 9 bases between them. Germline V gene data show CDR1 as LGHDT and CDR2 as YNNKEL (reference sequence). The CDR3 loop reads CASSQEPQLSGNTIYF. The DNA of the CDR3 is TGTGCCAGCAGCCAAGAACCGCAACTCTCTGGAAACACCATATATTTT.

V is TRBV7-6 and J is TRBJ1-6; TRBD1 might be the D (6 bases). Germline assignment: CDR1 SGHVS and CDR2 FNYEAQ. Trimming left V 5 bases short and J 5 bases short, with 13 bases between. CDR3 length: 15 residues. The CDR3: CASSQTGSHNSPLHF. DNA of the CDR3: TGTGCCAGCAGCCAAACAGGGTCCCATAATTCACCCCTCCACTTT.

The chain couples TRBV24-1 to TRBJ1-5; no firm D call. Germline CDR1 KGHDR, CDR2 SFDVKD. The CDR3 sequence is 15 residues long. V was pared by 1 base and J by 1 base, with 7 bases between. CDR3 sequence reads: CATSDFRESNQPQHF. DNA for the CDR3: TGTGCCACCAGTGATTTTAGGGAAAGCAATCAGCCCCAGCATTTT.

The chain links TRBV9 to TRBJ2-3, with D perhaps TRBD2 (6 bases). V was pared by 1 base and J by 1 base, with 10 bases between. The CDR3 is 15 residues long. The V gene's germline CDR1 is SGDLS and CDR2 YYNGEE. CDR3 residues: CASSVQASGTDTQYF. Here the CDR3 DNA reads TGTGCCAGCAGCGTACAGGCTAGCGGCACAGATACGCAGTATTTT.

The rearrangement joins TRBV6-5 to TRBJ1-5; 9 nucleotides align to TRBD1. The germline V gene has CDR1 MNHEY and CDR2 SVGAGI. Trimming cost V 2 bases and J 4 bases; bases outside gene matches: 0. This CDR3 is built from 14 residues. The CDR3 DNA reads TGTGCCAGCAGTTACGGACAGGGGAATCAGCCCCAGCATTTT. It is translated as CASSYGQGNQPQHF.

The gene calls are TRBV2 and TRBJ1-2, with D uncertain. The CDR3 totals 15 residues. Germline lookup yields CDR1 SNHLY and CDR2 FYNNEI. V was pared by 5 bases and J by 4 bases, with 17 bases between. CDR3 loop: CASSSPGVTFYGYTF. CDR3 in DNA: TGTGCCAGCAGTTCCCCCGGGGTTACCTTCTATGGCTACACCTTC.

V is TRBV24-1 and J is TRBJ2-7; perhaps TRBD2 as D (5 bases). Trimming took off 2 bases at V and 5 bases at J, with 15 bases between the two ends. This CDR3 is 15 amino acids long. From germline, CDR1 is KGHDR and CDR2 SFDVKD. CDR3 sequence: CATSDSSGLVHEQYF. Here the CDR3 DNA reads TGTGCCACCAGTGATTCGTCGGGGTTGGTCCACGAGCAGTACTTC.

The J gene is TRBJ1-4, the V gene TRBV7-6; D is uncertain. CDR3 length equals 16 residues. Germline CDR1 and CDR2: SGHVS and FNYEAQ. V was cut by 5 bases and J by 1 base, with 14 bases left in between. The CDR3 bases are TGTGCCAGCAGCGATGAACCGGGCGTAACTAATGAAAAACTGTTTTTT. It translates to CASSDEPGVTNEKLFF. The variable domain in full, with the rest retrieved from reference TRBV7-6 and TRBJ1-4, is GAGVSQSPRYKVTKRGQDVALRCDPISGHVSLYWYRQALGQGPEFLTYFNYEAQQDKSGLPNDRFSAERPEGSISTLTIQRTEQRDSAMYRCASSDEPGVTNEKLFFGSGTQLSVL.

V gene TRBV9 combines with J gene TRBJ1-3; D remains unclear. Germline V gene lookup returns CDR1 SGDLS and CDR2 YYNGEE. The CDR3 has 16 amino acids. V was pared by 0 bases and J by 0 bases, with 10 bases between. In DNA, the CDR3 is TGTGCCAGCAGCGTAGAGCAGACGAGCTCTGGAAACACCATATATTTT. Translated, it gives CASSVEQTSSGNTIYF.